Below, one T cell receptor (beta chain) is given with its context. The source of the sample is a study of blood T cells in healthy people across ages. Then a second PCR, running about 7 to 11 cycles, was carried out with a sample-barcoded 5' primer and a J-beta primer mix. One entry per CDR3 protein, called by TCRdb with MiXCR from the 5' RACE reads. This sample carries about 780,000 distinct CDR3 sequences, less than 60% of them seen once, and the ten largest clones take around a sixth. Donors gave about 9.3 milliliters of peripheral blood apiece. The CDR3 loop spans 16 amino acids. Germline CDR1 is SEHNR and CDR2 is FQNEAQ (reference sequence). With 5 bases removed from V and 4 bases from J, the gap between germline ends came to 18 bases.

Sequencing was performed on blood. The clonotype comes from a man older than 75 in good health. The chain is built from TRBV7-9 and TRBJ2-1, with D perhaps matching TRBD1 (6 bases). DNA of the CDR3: TGTGCCAGCAGCCATACAGGGTTCTATAGGTACAATGAGCAGTTCTTC. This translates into CASSHTGFYRYNEQFF.